This entry lists 8 T cell receptor beta chains sequenced from one sample in a study of T cells in Graves' hyperthyroidism and ophthalmopathy. Amplified TCR beta CDR3 regions derived from RNA transcripts. HTBI primers drove first-round RT-PCR of the TCR CDR3. MiXCR, applied by TCRdb to the multiplex PCR reads, yields one record per CDR3 protein. The table has 660,000 or so distinct CDR3 sequences, 45% seen once; the top ten hold about 7%. The sample comprised peripheral blood or thyroid tissue (not recorded which). The receptor source for this set is an adult man with Graves' disease, either hyperthyroidism or ophthalmopathy (not recorded which).

This chain connects TRBV7-6 to TRBJ2-7, with D hard to call. The germline V gene has CDR1 SGHVS and CDR2 FNYEAQ. V was shortened by 7 bases and J by 1 base, with 11 bases between the two germline ends. CDR3 length: 13 residues. The CDR3 is CASIEDGSYEQYF. The DNA of the CDR3 is TGTGCCAGCATCGAGGACGGATCCTACGAGCAGTACTTC.

This clonotype came up once. The chain couples TRBV19 to TRBJ1-1, with D hard to call. From germline, CDR1 is LNHDA and CDR2 SQIVND (reference sequence). CDR3 length: 15 residues. The V end lost 5 bases, the J end lost 5 bases, and 18 bases lay between the germline ends. The CDR3 protein is CASSQITGSETEAFF. As DNA, the CDR3 is TGTGCCAGTAGTCAAATTACCGGGAGCGAAACTGAAGCTTTCTTT.

This clonotype showed up just a few times. The chain has TRBV7-2 and TRBJ1-5, with 7 bases aligning to TRBD1. V shed 6 bases, J shed 2 bases, and the junction held 7 bases outside the gene matches. CDR3 size: 15 residues. Germline V gives CDR1 SGHTA, CDR2 FQGNSA. The CDR3 region is CASSARQGGNQPQHF. The DNA for the CDR3 is TGTGCCAGCAGTGCTCGACAGGGAGGCAATCAGCCCCAGCATTTT.

As to this clonotype: This may be a read error, as it is one base from a much larger clone. The CDR3 DNA follows: TGTGCCATCAGTGCCCCGACAGGGTACGAGCAGTACTTC. Its translation is CAISAPTGYEQYF. The rearrangement links TRBV10-3 to TRBJ2-7; the match to TRBD1 covers 7 bases. Germline CDR1 reads ENHRY; CDR2 reads SYGVKD. Germline trimming cut 4 bases from V and 4 bases from J; bases unmatched to any gene: 4. The CDR3 consists of 13 residues.

This chain joins TRBV7-9 and TRBJ2-5; tentative D call: TRBD1 (5 bases). The germline gives CDR1 SEHNR, CDR2 FQNEAQ (reference sequence). V lost 5 bases, J lost 5 bases, and 15 bases lay in between. The CDR3 extends over 14 amino acids. The CDR3 DNA reads as TGTGCCAGCAGCCAATACAGGTCAGGCGAGACCCAGTACTTC. It yields the protein CASSQYRSGETQYF.

For this clonotype: One junction end does not reproduce the germline sequence, and a read error may be involved. V usage is TRBV7-9 and J usage is TRBJ1-5, with unresolved D. Per germline, CDR1 SEHNR and CDR2 FQNEAQ (reference sequence). This CDR3 contains 14 residues. CDR3 region: CASSSLLLGQPRHF. CDR3 nucleotide sequence: TGTGCCAGCAGTTCCCTCCTTCTGGGTCAGCCCCGGCATTTT.

This clonotype came up many times. The chain combines TRBV24-1 with TRBJ2-2, with D perhaps TRBD1 or TRBD2 (5 bases each). The CDR3 extends over 14 amino acids. Germline lookup yields CDR1 KGHDR and CDR2 SFDVKD. Trimming took 6 bases from V and 2 from J, leaving 9 bases between them. DNA of the CDR3: TGTGCCACCAGTCCGGGGCGAAACACCGGGGAGCTGTTTTTT. This encodes CATSPGRNTGELFF.

The rearrangement uses TRBV20-1 and TRBJ1-2; TRBD1 matches 7 bases. The germline gives CDR1 DFQATT, CDR2 SNEGSKA (reference sequence). CDR3 length: 14 amino acids. Trimming cost V 3 bases and J 6 bases; bases outside gene matches: 10. The CDR3 region has the DNA TGCAGTGCTAGGGATGACAGGGACGTTCATGGCTACACCTTC. It yields the protein CSARDDRDVHGYTF.